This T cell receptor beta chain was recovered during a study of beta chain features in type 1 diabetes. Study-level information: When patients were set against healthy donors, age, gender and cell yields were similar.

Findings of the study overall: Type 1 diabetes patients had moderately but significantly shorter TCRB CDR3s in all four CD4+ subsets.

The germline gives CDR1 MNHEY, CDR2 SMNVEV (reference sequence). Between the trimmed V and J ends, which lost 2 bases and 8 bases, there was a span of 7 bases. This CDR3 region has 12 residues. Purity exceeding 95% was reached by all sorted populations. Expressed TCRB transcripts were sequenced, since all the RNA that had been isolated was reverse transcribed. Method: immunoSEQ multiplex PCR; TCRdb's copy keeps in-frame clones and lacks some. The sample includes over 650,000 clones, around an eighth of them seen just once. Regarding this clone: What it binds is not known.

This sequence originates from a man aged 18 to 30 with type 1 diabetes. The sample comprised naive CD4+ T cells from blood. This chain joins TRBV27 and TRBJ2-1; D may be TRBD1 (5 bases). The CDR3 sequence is CASSLTGYEQFF. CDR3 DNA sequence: TGTGCCAGCAGTTTAACAGGTTATGAGCAGTTCTTC.